This T cell receptor (beta chain) originates from a study of blood T cells in healthy people across ages (dated by TCRdb to about 2015). Notes on the research overall: In model experiments, template switching captured about one uniquely barcoded TCR beta cDNA molecule for every two T cells. Using deep sequencing normalized with unique cDNA molecular identifiers, the study measured how TCR beta repertoire diversity changes with age. Donors were grouped into four age groups: young (average approximately 15 years), middle-aged (39), aged (roughly 62) and long-lived (around 82). To avoid experimental bias, donors of different ages were spread randomly across the sequencing lanes. Two additional independent replicas of 1 million unique cDNA reads from the same blood draw were analyzed for two donors (one aged 18 to 30 and one aged 80 or older). What the research found in general, with its limitations: The CMV infection status of donors was not known, potentially confounding age-related changes in expanded clonotypes. Estimates of total diversity based on one million sequenced T cells were considered lower bounds and underestimates. Compared with the aged group, the long-lived group had more naive CD4+ T cells, fewer expanded clones and increased TCR diversity, suggesting age selection. Observed TCR beta diversity correlated strongly with the percentage of naive T cells measured by flow cytometry. Because profiling used bulk unsorted PBMCs, naive and antigen-experienced compartments could not be compared conclusively. Observed TCR beta diversity per million T cells fell roughly linearly with age, and a significant reduction was already apparent by age around 40.

Libraries were made using 5' RACE. The instrument given in TCRdb is Illumina HiSeq 2500. A second PCR of 7 to 11 cycles was run with a J-beta primer mix and a sample-barcoded 5' primer. A unique molecular identifier was introduced onto each TCR beta cDNA molecule by a template-switch 5' adaptor carrying 12 random nucleotides. Each sample yielded at least 2.5 million CDR3-containing paired-end reads. First-strand cDNA synthesis was performed from all RNA using the Mint cDNA synthesis kit, with priming by a TRBC-specific oligonucleotide. Following uracil-DNA glycosylase treatment, a first 18-cycle PCR with universal primers M1SS and BC2_uni_R was performed on all cDNA. The original pipeline was this. Each sample was normalized by randomly selecting 1 million high-quality reads, each carrying a distinct molecular identifier. Reads sharing molecular identifiers were discarded rather than binned into consensus sequences. MiTCR, set to a Q25 quality threshold and the strictest error-elimination algorithm, was used for CDR3 identification, clonotype clustering and error correction. A nonparametric unseen species model with Euler transformation was used to estimate a lower bound on total TCR beta diversity. TCRdb reran the public reads through fastp at Q25 and MiXCR, keeping productive beta chains. Rows with a matching CDR3 protein are joined into one entry that keeps the most common DNA and genes. TCRdb, not the authors, supplied the V and J calls. For this sample the table gives roughly 800,000 distinct CDR3 sequences, of which 50% to 65% were detected only once. About 42% of the sample comes from the top ten.

CDR1 is given as SQVTM and CDR2 as ANQGSEA, both from the germline V gene. V ends up 5 bases short and J 3 bases short, with an unmatched junction base count of 2. The CDR3 holds 14 amino acids from the cysteine to the phenylalanine. The only DNA kept is the CDR3, 42 bases in frame from the first base. As for this clonotype: Which antigen it targets is not known. Base quality data are lacking; no much larger clone is found one base away.

The approximately 41 donors, aged about 6 to 100 years, were systemically healthy Caucasian individuals from Russia. Each donor gave approximately 9.4 milliliters of peripheral blood, drawn into EDTA-treated Vacutainer tubes. Ficoll-Paque density-gradient centrifugation was used to isolate PBMCs, with at least 7 million per sample. Total RNA was extracted from PBMCs with Trizol reagent, with at least 6 micrograms obtained per sample. For every donor, an aliquot of PBMCs went through flow cytometry to measure the percentages of naive CD45RAhigh/CD27high T cells. This chain is built from TRBV29-1 and TRBJ2-2; 11 central bases correspond to TRBD1. The TCR sequence derives from a man older than 75 in good health. The sample consisted of blood. The CDR3 region: CSVRDRGDTGELFF. The base sequence is TGCAGCGTTAGGGACAGGGGGGACACCGGGGAGCTGTTTTTT.